This record concerns one T cell receptor beta chain sequence. This clone's antigen is unknown. No clone much larger than this one lies a single base away; base qualities are absent. Full-length TCR variable regions were amplified by 5' RACE PCR with constant-region reverse primers, followed by semi-nested PCR with Nested Universal Primer A. Using the ReliaPrep RNA Cell Miniprep System, total RNA was extracted, and the SMARTer RACE 5'/3' Kit was then used to reverse transcribe the RNA into 5'RACE-ready cDNA. An Illumina MiSeq was used to sequence the full-length TCR alpha and beta libraries, which had been barcoded with multiplex adaptors. The source study handled its data this way. For each of nine subset-tissue groups, sequencing data from the five patients were pooled, and the groups were then compared using unsupervised clustering of TCR gene usage. The Morisita-Horn index was used to calculate repertoire similarity, with shared sequences weighted by how much each contributed to each repertoire. TCRdb passed the public sequencing reads through fastp at Q25 and MiXCR, retaining productive beta sequences. Records with the same CDR3 protein are collapsed into one entry carrying the most frequent genes and DNA. Clone size and V and J calls follow TCRdb, not the original study. This sample has about 54,000 distinct CDR3 sequences in its table, and 17% of those were observed once. Of the sample, about 2.1% is held by the ten largest clones.

This record comes from a study (dated by TCRdb to about 2015). The study in broad terms: The study tested whether tumor-infiltrating Tregs in breast cancer are recruited from blood Tregs or converted in situ from other CD4+ T cell subsets. Results the study describes overall, beyond this receptor: The TCR gene usage of tumor memory CD4+ T cells clustered together with blood and lymph node memory CD4+ cells and with lymph node naive CD4+ cells. Rather than covering whole repertoires, validation in the larger cohort was restricted to a single TCR beta V-J rearrangement. Tumor-infiltrating Treg TCR alpha and beta sequences overlapped most with tumor naive CD4+ T cells, then with blood naive CD4+ T cells.

The Miltenyi Naive CD4+ T Cell Isolation kit was used to purify naive CD4+ T cells, and CD25 microbeads were used to remove Tregs. Tregs, naive and memory CD4+ T cells from tumor, blood and ipsilateral draining lymph nodes of five or six breast cancer patients underwent full-length TCR alpha and beta sequencing. Ficoll density gradient centrifugation was used to isolate mononuclear cells from lymph nodes or from 40 to 50 ml of peripheral blood. A purity exceeding 90% was confirmed by FACS for the sorted cell populations. This TCR derives from a female donor with breast cancer. The material sequenced was naive CD4+ T cells sorted from blood. The cell subset or site label for this specimen denotes: naive CD4+ T cells, CD4+CD45RA+CD25-.

The bases read TGTGCCAGCAGACCTCCCCCGGGACAGGGGGGCTTGAAGTTCAGTGGCTACACCTTC. This translates into CASRPPPGQGGLKFSGYTF. Here the chain combines TRBV7-8 and TRBJ1-2, with 11 bases matching TRBD1. The germline V gene provides CDR1 SGHVS and CDR2 FQNEAQ. V loses 6 bases at its end and J loses 7 bases; junction bases beyond the gene matches: 22. The CDR3 runs 19 amino acids, cysteine and phenylalanine included. Left in the record is the CDR3 DNA by itself, 57 bases read in frame from the first base.